The 14 T cell receptor beta chains listed next were all sequenced from one sample in a study of identical twins. TCRdb recomputed calls from the 5' RACE reads with MiXCR, one row per CDR3 protein. The sample lists hundreds of thousands of distinct CDR3 sequences; less than 7% were seen once. Specimen: naive T cells sorted from blood. The receptors derive from a man in his late teens or twenties in good health.

This clonotype was found many times. The J gene is TRBJ2-1, the V gene TRBV7-2, with 9 bases identical to TRBD1. The junction had 8 bases not matched to a gene; V was cut back by 6 bases and J by 8 bases. The CDR3 is 14 amino acids. The V gene's germline CDR1 is SGHTA and CDR2 FQGNSA. The CDR3 nucleotides read TGTGCCAGCAGACCTCCAACAGGGGGCTATGAGCAGTTCTTC. Its protein is CASRPPTGGYEQFF.

In this sample, this clonotype turned up a few times. The CDR3 spells CAEGGGAGTEAFF. DNA of the CDR3: TGTGCCGAAGGGGGGGGGGCAGGCACTGAAGCTTTCTTT. The chain is built from TRBV2 and TRBJ1-1, with D maybe TRBD1 (6 bases). V lost 11 bases, J lost 4 bases, and 17 bases lay in between. CDR1 is SNHLY and CDR2 is FYNNEI in the germline V gene. This CDR3 has 13 amino acids.

This clonotype was counted at least ten times. The chain links TRBV12-3 or TRBV12-4 to TRBJ1-1; weak D call: TRBD1 (5 bases). The CDR3 is 14 amino acids. The V and J ends lost 5 bases and 2 bases respectively, with 12 bases between them. CDR3 region: CASSRITGNTEAFF. CDR3 sequence (DNA): TGTGCCAGCAGTCGGATTACAGGAAACACTGAAGCTTTCTTT.

The rearrangement joins TRBV15 to TRBJ2-5; D gene ambiguous. The CDR3 is 13 amino acids. Germline V gene sequence: CDR1 LNHNV, CDR2 YYDKDF (reference sequence). Trimming cost V 0 bases and J 6 bases, with 8 bases left between them. The CDR3 region has the DNA TGTGCCACCAGCAGAGATGTAGTGCAGACCCAGTACTTC. Residues: CATSRDVVQTQYF.

The gene calls are TRBV19 and TRBJ2-2; D is uncertain. The V end was cut by 6 bases, the J end by 1 base, with 12 bases between. This CDR3 spans 15 amino acids. CDR1 is LNHDA, CDR2 SQIVND, per germline (reference sequence). This CDR3 is CASSAQTQNTGELFF. The CDR3 coding sequence is TGTGCCAGTAGCGCCCAAACTCAGAACACCGGGGAGCTGTTTTTT.

This clonotype came up many times. The chain links TRBV4-1 to TRBJ2-5; D may correspond to TRBD1 or TRBD2 (6 bases each). V lost 2 bases to trimming and J lost 3 bases, with 16 bases between them. The CDR3 runs to 16 residues. Germline loops: CDR1 MGHRA, CDR2 YSYEKL. The CDR3 coding sequence is TGCGCCAGCAGCCAATCAGGAGGGACACGGAAAGAGACCCAGTACTTC. Its protein product is CASSQSGGTRKETQYF.

This clonotype came up a few times. The rearrangement uses TRBV27 and TRBJ1-2; D unclear. This CDR3 comprises 15 residues. The V gene lost 6 bases and the J gene lost 1 base, with 15 bases spanning the gap. Germline CDR1 MNHEY, CDR2 SMNVEV (reference sequence). CDR3 sequence (DNA): TGTGCCAGCAGCCGCCTGACTGGACTTAACTATGGCTACACCTTC. Its protein product is CASSRLTGLNYGYTF.

The J gene is TRBJ1-1, the V gene TRBV30, with a weak D call TRBD1 (5 bases). Deletions cut 2 bases from V and 10 bases from J, with 11 bases between. This CDR3 contains 11 residues. Germline assignment: CDR1 GTSNPN and CDR2 SVGIG (reference sequence). The CDR3 region is CAWSTTGVAFF. In DNA form, the CDR3 reads TGTGCCTGGAGTACTACAGGCGTAGCTTTCTTT.

There are a few counts of this clonotype. The V gene is TRBV7-9, the J gene TRBJ1-4, with 9 bases aligning to TRBD1. J gave up 0 bases and V 4 bases, and 6 bases lay outside the gene matches. From germline, CDR1 is SEHNR and CDR2 FQNEAQ (reference sequence). The CDR3 is 17 residues long. The CDR3 is CASSYRGLGATNEKLFF. As DNA, the CDR3 is TGTGCCAGCAGCTACAGGGGGCTGGGTGCAACTAATGAAAAACTGTTTTTT.

This clonotype came up a few times. V gene TRBV5-1 combines with J gene TRBJ2-3; the D gene is possibly TRBD2 (7 bases). Looked up from germline, CDR1 is SGHRS and CDR2 is YFSETQ. The V end was cut by 1 base, the J end by 2 bases, with 20 bases between. CDR3 size: 18 residues. The CDR3 loop is CASSLNPGGRGATDTQYF. The DNA of the CDR3 is TGCGCCAGCAGCTTGAACCCCGGGGGTCGGGGGGCCACAGATACGCAGTATTTT.

There are a few counts of this clonotype. The chain uses TRBV7-9 and TRBJ1-1; D is ambiguous. V was trimmed by 6 bases and J by 7 bases, leaving 18 bases between them. CDR3 length: 14 residues. Germline values: CDR1 SEHNR, CDR2 FQNEAQ (reference sequence). Here the CDR3 reads CASSNERFAVEAFF. Here the CDR3 DNA reads TGTGCCAGCAGTAACGAGCGGTTTGCGGTTGAAGCTTTCTTT.

This clonotype has ten or more counts. The CDR3 loop is CSADREDTQYF. The CDR3 DNA is TGCAGTGCTGACAGGGAAGATACGCAGTATTTT. The rearrangement joins TRBV20-1 to TRBJ2-3; 7 bases map to TRBD1. J lost 5 bases, V lost 5 bases, and 1 base had no gene match. The CDR3 has 11 amino acids. Per the germline V gene, CDR1 is DFQATT and CDR2 is SNEGSKA (reference sequence).

The chain combines TRBV20-1 with TRBJ1-2; 7 bases map to TRBD1. The CDR3 extends over 12 amino acids. The trim removed 6 bases at V and 3 bases at J, leaving 4 bases unmatched. The germline CDR1 and CDR2 sequences are DFQATT and SNEGSKA (reference sequence). The CDR3 is CSATGTDYGYTF. The CDR3 bases are TGCAGTGCCACCGGGACAGACTATGGCTACACCTTC.

In its sample, this clonotype was seen many times. The J gene is TRBJ2-7, the V gene TRBV28; TRBD1 aligns across 7 bases. The J segment lost 3 bases and the V segment lost 5 bases, leaving 4 bases of the junction unmatched. The CDR3 consists of 13 residues. CDR1 is MDHEN, CDR2 SYDVKM, per germline. The CDR3, as DNA: TGTGCCAGCAGTCAGGGGACAGACTACGAGCAGTACTTC. Encoded protein: CASSQGTDYEQYF.